This TCR beta chain was observed in a study of spatial heterogeneity in lung cancer. Trimming took 8 bases from V and 1 from J, leaving 15 bases between them. Germline V lookup: CDR1 SGHVS, CDR2 FQNEAQ. This CDR3 is built from 14 residues. Stated time point: sample taken at primary tumor resection. The study sequenced unsorted whole RNA from tumor, nontumor lung or frozen PBMC. This clonotype was detected only a few times. Its specificity is not known. General study points: Nonsynonymous mutation counts, ubiquitous and regional, were tracked by the respective counts of ubiquitous and regional expanded TCRs. Expanded alpha and beta TCR counts within tumors tracked tumor mutation counts.

One entry per CDR3 protein, called by TCRdb with MiXCR from the 5' RACE reads. This table has roughly 18,000 distinct CDR3 sequences, roughly 7% appearing once. This TCR was recovered from a female donor with early-stage non-small cell lung cancer. Source: lung tumor tissue, taken at surgery. The gene calls are TRBV7-8 and TRBJ2-7; D not resolved. CDR3 region: CASVHGRESYEQYF. The CDR3 DNA reads TGTGCCAGCGTACATGGAAGGGAATCCTACGAGCAGTACTTC.